Sequencing of this T cell receptor (beta chain) was carried out in a study of blood T cells in healthy people across ages. Study background: T cells yielded about one barcoded beta molecule per two cells through template switching.

Between the trimmed V and J ends, which lost 3 bases and 4 bases, there was a span of 12 bases. The CDR3 length is 13 residues. CDR1 and CDR2 from the germline V gene are SQVTM and ANQGSEA. Study conclusions and caveats: The unsorted PBMCs prevented any conclusive comparison of naive versus antigen-experienced cells. Diversity estimated from one million T cells was considered an underestimate.

Comment on this clonotype: What it binds is not known.

Using a J-beta primer mix together with a sample-barcoded 5' primer, a second PCR was run for roughly 7 to 12 cycles. The study obtained at least 3 million CDR3-containing paired-end reads from every sample. TCRdb fed the 5' RACE reads into MiXCR, producing one record per CDR3 protein. The sample shows 1.5 million to 2 million distinct CDR3 sequences, 28% of them seen only once. This clonotype was sampled from a woman aged 30 to 39 in good health. Sequences were obtained from blood. The J gene is TRBJ1-2, the V gene TRBV29-1; D not resolved. The DNA for the CDR3 is TGCAGCGTTGAGACTACACGGTTCTATGGCTACACCTTC. The encoded protein is CSVETTRFYGYTF.